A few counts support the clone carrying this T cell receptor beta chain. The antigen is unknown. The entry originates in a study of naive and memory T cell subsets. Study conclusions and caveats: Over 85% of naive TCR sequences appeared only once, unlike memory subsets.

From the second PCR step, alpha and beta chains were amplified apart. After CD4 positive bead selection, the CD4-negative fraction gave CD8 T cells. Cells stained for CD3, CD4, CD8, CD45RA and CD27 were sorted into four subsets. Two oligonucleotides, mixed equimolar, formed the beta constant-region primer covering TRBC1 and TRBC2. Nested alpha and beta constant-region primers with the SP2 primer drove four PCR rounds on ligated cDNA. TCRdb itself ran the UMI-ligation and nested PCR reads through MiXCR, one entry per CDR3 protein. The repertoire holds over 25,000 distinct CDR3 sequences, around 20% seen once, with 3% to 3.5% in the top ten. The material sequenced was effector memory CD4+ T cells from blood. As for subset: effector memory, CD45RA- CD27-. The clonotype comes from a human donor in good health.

The CDR3 DNA follows: TGTGCCAGCAGCCGATTCACAGGGAACACTGAAGCTTTCTTT. This sequence encodes CASSRFTGNTEAFF. The chain has TRBV11-2 and TRBJ1-1; TRBD1 is a possible D gene (5 bases). This CDR3 spans 14 amino acids. The germline V gene has CDR1 SGHAT and CDR2 FQNNGV. The germline V and J ends were trimmed by 5 bases and 1 base, with 11 bases remaining between them.